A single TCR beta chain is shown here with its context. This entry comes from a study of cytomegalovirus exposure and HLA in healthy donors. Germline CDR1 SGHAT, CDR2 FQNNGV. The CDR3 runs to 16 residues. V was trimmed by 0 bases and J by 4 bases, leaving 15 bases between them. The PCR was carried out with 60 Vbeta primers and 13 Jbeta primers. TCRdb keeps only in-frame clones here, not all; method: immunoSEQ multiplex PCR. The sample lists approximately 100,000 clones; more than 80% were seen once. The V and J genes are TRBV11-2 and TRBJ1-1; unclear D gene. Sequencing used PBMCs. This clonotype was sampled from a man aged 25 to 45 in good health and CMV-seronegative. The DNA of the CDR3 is TGTGCCAGCAGCTTAGATATACGGTGGAGGAGCACTGAAGCTTTCTTT. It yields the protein CASSLDIRWRSTEAFF.